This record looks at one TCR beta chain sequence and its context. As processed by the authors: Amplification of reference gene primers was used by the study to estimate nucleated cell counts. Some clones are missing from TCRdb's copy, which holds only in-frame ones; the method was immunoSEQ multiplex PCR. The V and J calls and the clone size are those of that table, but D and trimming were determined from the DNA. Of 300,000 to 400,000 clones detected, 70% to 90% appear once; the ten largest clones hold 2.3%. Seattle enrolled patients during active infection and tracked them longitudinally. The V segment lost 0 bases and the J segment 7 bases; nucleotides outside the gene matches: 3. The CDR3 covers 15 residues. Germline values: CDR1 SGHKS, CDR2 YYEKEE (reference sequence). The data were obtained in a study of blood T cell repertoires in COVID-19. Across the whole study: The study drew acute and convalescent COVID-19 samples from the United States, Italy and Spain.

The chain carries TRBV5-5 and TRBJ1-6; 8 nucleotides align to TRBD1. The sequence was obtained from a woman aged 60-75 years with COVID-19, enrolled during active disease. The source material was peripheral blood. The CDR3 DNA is TGTGCCAGCAGCTTGGAGCGACAGGGGAATTCACCCCTCCACTTT. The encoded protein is CASSLERQGNSPLHF.